These 18 T cell receptor beta chains were sequenced from one sample in a study of beta chain features in type 1 diabetes. Every bit of the isolated RNA underwent reverse transcription, so sequencing read expressed TCRB transcripts. Using immunoSEQ multiplex PCR, the repertoire was profiled, and TCRdb retains in-frame clones only, with some absent. The sample comprises roughly 240,000 clones, under 70% of which are singletons, and about 0.051% rests with the top ten. The specimen was naive CD4+ T cells from blood. These receptors came from a young man in good health.

This clone was seen a few times. The chain links TRBV25-1 to TRBJ2-3; D might be TRBD1 (5 bases). CDR3 length: 14 residues. V shed 5 bases and J shed 8 bases, with 17 bases lying between them. Germline values: CDR1 MGHDK, CDR2 SYGVNS. The CDR3 DNA is TGTGCCAGCAGTTGGGGCCCCTCCTACGGTACGCAGTATTTT. Its translation is CASSWGPSYGTQYF.

This rearrangement joins TRBV30 to TRBJ2-7; 9 nucleotides line up with TRBD1. V gave up 3 bases and J gave up 1 base; unmatched junction bases: 4. The CDR3 contains 14 residues. In germline, CDR1 is GTSNPN, CDR2 SVGIG (reference sequence). The CDR3 DNA follows: TGTGCCTGGAGAGGACAGGGGATATCCTACGAGCAGTACTTC. Its translation is CAWRGQGISYEQYF.

The gene calls are TRBV5-6 and TRBJ2-3; 9 nucleotides line up with TRBD2. This CDR3 region has 17 residues. With 4 bases clipped from V and 0 bases from J, the junction kept 9 bases outside the gene matches. The germline gives CDR1 SGHDT, CDR2 YYEEEE. Here the CDR3 reads CASSQRLADLSTDTQYF. CDR3 sequence (DNA): TGTGCCAGCAGCCAAAGACTAGCGGATCTGAGCACAGATACGCAGTATTTT.

The chain couples TRBV7-2 to TRBJ1-1; D gene unclear. Germline assignment: CDR1 SGHTA and CDR2 FQGNSA. V dropped 3 bases and J dropped 4 bases, with 18 bases sitting between them. The CDR3 has 16 amino acids. The CDR3 coding sequence is TGTGCCAGCAGCTTTGTACCCGGTGGTTTTAGCACTGAAGCTTTCTTT. Amino acid sequence: CASSFVPGGFSTEAFF.

The chain carries TRBV7-9 and TRBJ2-3; D is ambiguous. Trimming removed 3 bases from V and 3 bases from J, with 7 bases in between. Germline V CDR1 and CDR2: SEHNR, FQNEAQ (reference sequence). This CDR3 spans 13 amino acids. CDR3 residues: CASSLMTTDTQYF. DNA of the CDR3: TGTGCCAGCAGCTTGATGACAACAGATACGCAGTATTTT.

The chain joins TRBV30 to TRBJ2-3; D possibly uses TRBD1 or TRBD2 (5 bases each). CDR1 GTSNPN and CDR2 SVGIG come from the germline V gene (reference sequence). The length of the CDR3 is 14 residues. The V gene lost 0 bases and the J gene lost 4 bases, with 11 bases spanning the gap. The CDR3 DNA reads as TGTGCCTGGAGTGTAGGCCGGGGCGCAGATACGCAGTATTTT. Translated: CAWSVGRGADTQYF.

This chain joins TRBV4-1 and TRBJ2-1; 9 bases map to TRBD2. Germline CDR1 reads MGHRA; CDR2 reads YSYEKL. V lost 6 bases to trimming and J lost 8 bases; unmatched junction nucleotides: 5. The CDR3 covers 13 residues. This chain's CDR3 is CASRLSGGYEQFF. DNA for the CDR3: TGCGCCAGCAGGTTGAGCGGGGGGTATGAGCAGTTCTTC.

The chain links TRBV18 to TRBJ1-1, with 7 bases lining up with TRBD1. V lost 2 bases, J lost 3 bases, and 3 bases stayed unmatched. Looked up from germline, CDR1 is KGHSH and CDR2 is LQKENI. The length of the CDR3 is 14 residues. The CDR3 coding sequence is TGTGCCAGCTCACCAAACAGGGGTGACACTGAAGCTTTCTTT. Residues: CASSPNRGDTEAFF. Supplemented by reference TRBV18 and TRBJ1-1, the full variable domain reads NAGVMQNPRHLVRRRGQEARLRCSPMKGHSHVYWYRQLPEEGLKFMVYLQKENIIDESGMPKERFSAEFPKEGPSILRIQQVVRGDSAAYFCASSPNRGDTEAFFGQGTRLTVV.

This clone was detected a few times. J is TRBJ2-1 and V is TRBV4-3; 7 bases map to TRBD2. The CDR3 loop spans 16 amino acids. Germline V gives CDR1 LGHNA, CDR2 YSLEER. V lost 1 base, J lost 7 bases, and 10 bases stayed unmatched. The CDR3 DNA sequence: TGCGCCAGCAGCCAAGCCCCACTAGCGTCAACGAATGAGCAGTTCTTC. It yields the protein CASSQAPLASTNEQFF.

The V gene is TRBV25-1, the J gene TRBJ2-5; weak D call: TRBD2 (5 bases). Deletions cut 6 bases from V and 6 bases from J, with 26 bases between. CDR1 is MGHDK, CDR2 SYGVNS, per germline. The CDR3 is 17 amino acids. The DNA for the CDR3 is TGTGCCAGCAGGTGGGGAGACCCAGTACCGCTGTTAAAGACCCAGTACTTC. As protein: CASRWGDPVPLLKTQYF.

This clone occurred a few times. V is TRBV28 and J is TRBJ2-2; D call uncertain. Germline V lookup: CDR1 MDHEN, CDR2 SYDVKM. Trimming removed 6 bases at V and 0 bases at J, with 11 bases between. The CDR3 runs to 15 residues. The CDR3 loop reads CASSPARANTGELFF. The CDR3 DNA follows: TGTGCCAGCAGCCCTGCTAGGGCGAACACCGGGGAGCTGTTTTTT.

The chain has TRBV13 and TRBJ2-1, with 12 bases that match TRBD2. Germline V CDR1 and CDR2: PRHDT, FYEKMQ (reference sequence). This CDR3 spans 16 amino acids. Germline trimming cut 5 bases from V and 6 bases from J; bases unmatched to any gene: 8. The DNA for the CDR3 is TGTGCCAGCAGCCCCATTCGACTAGCGGGAGTCAATGAGCAGTTCTTC. It encodes CASSPIRLAGVNEQFF. The entire variable domain, with the rest obtained from reference TRBV13 and TRBJ2-1, is as follows: AAGVIQSPRHLIKEKRETATLKCYPIPRHDTVYWYQQGPGQDPQFLISFYEKMQSDKGSIPDRFSAQQFSDYHSELNMSSLELGDSALYFCASSPIRLAGVNEQFFGPGTRLTVL.

This chain uses TRBV29-1 with TRBJ1-2; D unresolved. Germline-derived CDR1 and CDR2 are SQVTM and ANQGSEA. Trimming shortened V by 7 bases and J by 3 bases, and 18 bases separated the two germline ends. The CDR3 has 14 residues. The CDR3 is CSASPDGPYYGYTF. CDR3 bases: TGCAGCGCATCTCCGGACGGACCGTACTATGGCTACACCTTC. Filled out from reference TRBV29-1 and TRBJ1-2, the complete variable domain reads SAVISQKPSRDICQRGTSLTIQCQVDSQVTMMFWYRQQPGQSLTLIATANQGSEATYESGFVIDKFPISRPNLTFSTLTVSNMSPEDSSIYLCSASPDGPYYGYTFGSGTRLTVV.

This chain links TRBV29-1 with TRBJ2-7; 8 bases fit TRBD2. Germline loops: CDR1 SQVTM, CDR2 ANQGSEA. V was clipped by 6 bases and J by 3 bases; unmatched bases: 7. This CDR3 has 13 residues. The DNA of the CDR3 is TGCAGCGTCAAACTAGCGGTACTCTACGAGCAGTACTTC. Translating it yields CSVKLAVLYEQYF.

The chain carries TRBV11-3 and TRBJ2-1; 10 bases are shared with TRBD2. Looked up from germline, CDR1 is SGHNT and CDR2 is YENEEA. V lost 0 bases and J lost 3; bases outside the gene matches: 5. The CDR3 has 17 residues. For the CDR3, the DNA is TGTGCCAGCAGCTTAGACAGCCTAGCGGGAGTCTACAATGAGCAGTTCTTC. This translates into CASSLDSLAGVYNEQFF.

This clone was observed once. This chain connects TRBV29-1 to TRBJ1-2; 7 bases fit TRBD1. The CDR3 covers 16 residues. Trimming at V came to 5 bases and at J to 3 bases, leaving 15 bases not matched to a gene. Per the germline V gene, CDR1 is SQVTM and CDR2 is ANQGSEA. The CDR3 DNA reads as TGCAGCGTTCCCCCGGACAGGTTCAAGGGGGACTATGGCTACACCTTC. This encodes CSVPPDRFKGDYGYTF.

V and J are TRBV9 and TRBJ1-1; D is unresolved. The length of the CDR3 is 14 residues. Trimming cost V 5 bases and J 2 bases, with 13 bases left between them. The germline V gene has CDR1 SGDLS and CDR2 YYNGEE. The CDR3 coding sequence is TGTGCCAGCAGTCCAGAGCAGGTCAACACTGAAGCTTTCTTT. It translates to CASSPEQVNTEAFF.

The chain carries TRBV7-2 and TRBJ2-3; D not certain. Germline-derived CDR1 and CDR2 are SGHTA and FQGNSA. V dropped 2 bases and J dropped 3 bases, with 9 bases sitting between them. This CDR3 is 14 amino acids long. CDR3 sequence reads: CASSLSVKTDTQYF. DNA of the CDR3: TGTGCCAGCAGCTTATCAGTTAAGACAGATACGCAGTATTTT.